Each of the 32 T cell receptor beta chains below was sequenced from the same sample in a study of blood T cells in healthy people across ages. A sample-barcoded 5' primer and a J-beta primer mix were used in a second PCR of roughly 7 to 11 cycles. TCRdb called the 5' RACE reads again in MiXCR, with one record for every CDR3 protein. The sample consists of about 1.6 million distinct CDR3 sequences, about 31% of them appearing once. The sequenced sample consisted of blood. These receptors originate from a woman younger than 45 in good health.

In regard to this clonotype: One junction end does not reproduce the germline sequence, and a read error may be involved. The CDR3 region is CACSLGGPNEKLFF. DNA for the CDR3: TGCGCCTGCAGCTTAGGAGGGCCTAATGAAAAACTGTTTTTT. J is TRBJ1-4 and V is TRBV5-1; the D is unclear. Germline CDR1 reads SGHRS; CDR2 reads YFSETQ. The CDR3 covers 14 residues.

The rearrangement links TRBV5-1 to TRBJ1-2; the D gene is possibly TRBD1 (5 bases). Germline assignment: CDR1 SGHRS and CDR2 YFSETQ. The CDR3 runs 14 residues. V was cut by 4 bases and J by 3 bases, with 13 bases left in between. CDR3 DNA sequence: TGCGCCAGCAGCCGTGGGACGACGGACTATGGCTACACCTTC. Protein sequence: CASSRGTTDYGYTF.

This clonotype was observed at least ten times. This chain uses TRBV2 with TRBJ1-5, with D uncertain. Germline lookup yields CDR1 SNHLY and CDR2 FYNNEI. V was shortened by 4 bases and J by 2 bases, with 3 bases between the two germline ends. The CDR3 is made up of 12 amino acids. As DNA, the CDR3 is TGTGCCAGCAGTGTCGGCAATCAGCCCCAGCATTTT. This gives the protein CASSVGNQPQHF.

V gene TRBV20-1 combines with J gene TRBJ1-1; D remains unclear. Germline V gene data show CDR1 as DFQATT and CDR2 as SNEGSKA (reference sequence). V was clipped by 0 bases and J by 5 bases, with 16 bases between them. The CDR3 covers 15 residues. The CDR3 here is CSARESLGFWTEAFF. In nucleotides, the CDR3 is TGCAGTGCTAGAGAAAGTTTGGGCTTTTGGACTGAAGCTTTCTTT.

This clonotype has only a few counts. The V call is TRBV7-9, the J call TRBJ2-5, with D possibly being TRBD1 or TRBD2 (5 bases each). The ends were cut back, 5 bases at V and 2 bases at J, with 15 bases in the middle. Germline lookup yields CDR1 SEHNR and CDR2 FQNEAQ (reference sequence). The CDR3 sequence is 15 residues long. The CDR3 loop reads CASSGPGTEQETQYF. DNA for the CDR3: TGTGCCAGCAGCGGCCCAGGGACGGAACAAGAGACCCAGTACTTC. Filled out from reference TRBV7-9 and TRBJ2-5, the complete variable domain reads DTGVSQNPRHKITKRGQNVTFRCDPISEHNRLYWYRQTLGQGPEFLTYFQNEAQLEKSRLLSDRFSAERPKGSFSTLEIQRTEQGDSAMYLCASSGPGTEQETQYFGPGTRLLVL.

This clonotype was observed a handful of times. CDR3 nucleotides: TGTGCCAGCAGCTTAAGGTGGTCGTCCGGGACAGGGGGCAATGAGCAGTTCTTC. It codes for CASSLRWSSGTGGNEQFF. The chain links TRBV11-1 to TRBJ2-1, with 11 positions matching TRBD1. CDR1 is SGHAT and CDR2 is FQDESV in the germline V gene (reference sequence). This CDR3 contains 18 residues. V gave up 2 bases and J gave up 6 bases; unmatched junction bases: 12.

The rearrangement links TRBV5-5 to TRBJ2-7; D is unclear. The V end was cut by 1 base, the J end by 2 bases, with 10 bases between. The length of the CDR3 is 14 residues. The germline gives CDR1 SGHKS, CDR2 YYEKEE (reference sequence). The CDR3 loop reads CASSLRLIPYEQYF. The CDR3 region has the DNA TGTGCCAGCAGCTTGCGCCTCATACCCTACGAGCAGTACTTC.

The chain employs TRBV2 and TRBJ2-3; the D is unclear. Trimming stripped 7 bases from V and 5 bases from J, with 7 bases between. The CDR3 is made up of 11 amino acids. The germline CDR1 and CDR2 sequences are SNHLY and FYNNEI. The CDR3 reads CASKVRDTQYF. Here the CDR3 DNA reads TGTGCCAGCAAGGTTCGAGATACGCAGTATTTT.

The V and J genes are TRBV12-3 or TRBV12-4 and TRBJ2-5; no reliable D call. The V and J ends lost 3 bases and 1 base respectively, with 9 bases between them. This CDR3 is 14 amino acids long. DNA of the CDR3: TGTGCCAGCAGTTTTGGGCCGACCCAAGAGACCCAGTACTTC. Translation: CASSFGPTQETQYF.

This clonotype was detected only a few times. The gene calls are TRBV28 and TRBJ2-7, with TRBD2 matching 8 bases. The V segment lost 10 bases and the J segment 0 bases; nucleotides outside the gene matches: 8. Germline CDR1 is MDHEN and CDR2 is SYDVKM. This CDR3 has 14 residues. In nucleotides, the CDR3 is TGTGCCACCAATAGCGGGGCCCGCTCCTACGAGCAGTACTTC. This gives the protein CATNSGARSYEQYF.

In its sample, this clonotype was seen a few times. The chain joins TRBV5-6 to TRBJ2-1, with a tentative D call TRBD2 (5 bases). This CDR3 contains 14 residues. V was cut by 4 bases and J by 7 bases, with 15 bases left in between. CDR1 and CDR2 from the germline V gene are SGHDT and YYEEEE. CDR3 coding DNA: TGTGCCAGCAGCCCATACCTAGCTCCGAATGAGCAGTTCTTC. Its protein is CASSPYLAPNEQFF.

This chain links TRBV18 with TRBJ1-1; 9 bases agree with TRBD1. The CDR3 runs to 15 residues. Trimming took 6 bases from V and 6 from J; bases not matched to a gene: 11. Germline loops: CDR1 KGHSH, CDR2 LQKENI. The CDR3 loop is CASSPGTGNVAEAFF. The CDR3 DNA follows: TGTGCCAGCTCCCCCGGGACAGGGAACGTCGCTGAAGCTTTCTTT.

This clonotype came up many times. The V gene is TRBV7-2, the J gene TRBJ2-7; 11 bases agree with TRBD2. Looked up from germline, CDR1 is SGHTA and CDR2 is FQGNSA. The CDR3 loop spans 16 amino acids. With V trimmed by 4 bases and J by 4 bases, 9 bases remained unmatched. Here the CDR3 reads CASSSGPGTSGYEQYF. CDR3 coding DNA: TGTGCCAGCAGCTCAGGACCCGGGACTAGCGGTTACGAGCAGTACTTC.

The chain uses TRBV27 and TRBJ2-1, with 16 bases identical to TRBD2. There are 18 residues in the CDR3. Germline CDR1 and CDR2: MNHEY and SMNVEV (reference sequence). Trimming removed 5 bases from V and 8 bases from J; junction bases left unmatched: 12. The CDR3 is CASSRGLAGGLVEDEQFF. CDR3 DNA: TGTGCCAGCAGTCGGGGACTAGCGGGAGGGCTGGTCGAAGATGAGCAGTTCTTC.

This clonotype was counted ten times or more. The CDR3 nucleotides read TGTGCCAGCAGACCAGCGGGGGGCCGCGTCACAGATACGCAGTATTTT. Translation: CASRPAGGRVTDTQYF. V and J are TRBV7-2 and TRBJ2-3; 9 nucleotides align to TRBD2. This CDR3 has 16 residues. CDR1 is SGHTA, CDR2 FQGNSA, per germline. Germline trimming cut 6 bases from V and 2 bases from J; bases unmatched to any gene: 9.

The V gene is TRBV3-1, the J gene TRBJ2-7; 7 positions agree with TRBD2. This CDR3 comprises 15 residues. The J segment lost 8 bases and the V segment lost 4 bases, leaving 14 bases of the junction unmatched. Germline V gene lookup returns CDR1 LGHDT and CDR2 YNNKEL (reference sequence). The CDR3 region is CASSPTGGLANKQYF. DNA of the CDR3: TGTGCCAGCAGCCCTACCGGGGGGTTAGCGAACAAGCAGTACTTC.

The chain recombines TRBV29-1 with TRBJ1-4; 7 nucleotides agree with TRBD1. This CDR3 comprises 16 residues. Trimming took 2 bases from V and 7 from J; bases not matched to a gene: 13. CDR1 SQVTM and CDR2 ANQGSEA come from the germline V gene. CDR3 amino acids: CSVETDRPGDSEKLFF. CDR3 nucleotide sequence: TGCAGCGTTGAAACGGACAGGCCGGGAGATAGTGAAAAACTGTTTTTT.

This chain uses TRBV4-1 with TRBJ2-2; the match to TRBD2 covers 14 bases. V shed 2 bases and J 3 bases; nucleotides not matched to a gene: 8. Germline-derived CDR1 and CDR2 are MGHRA and YSYEKL. There are 19 residues in the CDR3. The CDR3 spells CASSQYGLAGGVDTGELFF. CDR3 DNA: TGCGCCAGCAGCCAATATGGACTAGCGGGGGGCGTCGACACCGGGGAGCTGTTTTTT.

The V gene is TRBV27, the J gene TRBJ2-5; 9 nucleotides align to TRBD2. With the DNA end fitting TRBJ2-7 better, the J assignment may be wrong. CDR1 is MNHEY, CDR2 SMNVEV, per germline (reference sequence). The CDR3 is made up of 13 amino acids. The CDR3 spells CASSAGGVYEQYF. The CDR3 region has the DNA TGTGCCAGCAGTGCGGGGGGGGTTTACGAGCAGTACTTC.

A few counts support this clonotype. The rearrangement links TRBV20-1 to TRBJ2-1, with 11 bases matching TRBD2. The CDR3 is made up of 15 amino acids. Germline trimming cut 2 bases from V and 7 bases from J; bases unmatched to any gene: 7. Germline V gene sequence: CDR1 DFQATT, CDR2 SNEGSKA (reference sequence). This CDR3 reads CSARPTSGMGNEQFF. The CDR3 DNA reads as TGCAGTGCTAGACCGACTAGCGGGATGGGGAATGAGCAGTTCTTC.

The V and J genes are TRBV29-1 and TRBJ1-1; D unclear. Trimming removed 3 bases at V and 0 bases at J, with 5 bases between. The CDR3 loop spans 12 amino acids. Germline V gene lookup returns CDR1 SQVTM and CDR2 ANQGSEA. This CDR3 reads CSVDGMNTEAFF. DNA of the CDR3: TGCAGCGTTGACGGGATGAACACTGAAGCTTTCTTT.

This sequence joins TRBV5-5 and TRBJ2-5; D gene ambiguous. The germline V gene has CDR1 SGHKS and CDR2 YYEKEE (reference sequence). V was clipped by 4 bases and J by 2 bases, with 12 bases between them. CDR3 length: 14 amino acids. CDR3 sequence: CASSPGGVQETQYF. CDR3 DNA: TGTGCCAGCAGCCCGGGCGGAGTTCAAGAGACCCAGTACTTC.

This chain uses TRBV5-4 with TRBJ2-1; 12 bases align to TRBD2. Per germline, CDR1 SGHNT and CDR2 YYREEE (reference sequence). After removal of 6 bases from V and 4 bases from J, the junction contained 5 bases not matched to a gene. The CDR3 is made up of 15 amino acids. The CDR3 sequence: CASTSGTSGYNEQFF. DNA for the CDR3: TGTGCCAGCACGTCCGGGACTAGCGGGTACAATGAGCAGTTCTTC.

The chain links TRBV20-1 to TRBJ1-6; 7 positions match TRBD1. V gave up 6 bases and J gave up 8 bases; unmatched junction bases: 10. CDR1 and CDR2 from the germline V gene are DFQATT and SNEGSKA (reference sequence). This CDR3 region has 14 residues. CDR3 region: CSANRGRVDSPLHF. CDR3 DNA: TGCAGTGCGAACAGGGGCCGGGTGGATTCACCCCTCCACTTT.

This clonotype was detected only a few times. This sequence may be a read error, since a much larger clone differs from it by one base. V is TRBV29-1 and J is TRBJ2-6; D possibly corresponds to TRBD1 (5 bases). Germline CDR1 is SQVTM and CDR2 is ANQGSEA. This CDR3 has 13 amino acids. The CDR3 region has the DNA TGCAGCGCACAAAGCTCTGGGGCCAACGTCCGGACTTTC. Translating it yields CSAQSSGANVRTF.

The chain recombines TRBV2 with TRBJ2-1; 8 positions match TRBD2. From germline, CDR1 is SNHLY and CDR2 FYNNEI. J gave up 8 bases and V 6 bases, and 9 bases lay outside the gene matches. CDR3 length: 14 amino acids. The CDR3 nucleotides are TGTGCCAGCAGAGCCGGACTAGCTAGCGATGAGCAGTTCTTC. It translates to CASRAGLASDEQFF.

This clonotype appeared a few times. This chain connects TRBV12-3 or TRBV12-4 to TRBJ2-6; a possible D gene is TRBD1 (7 bases). There are 21 residues in the CDR3. Trimming shortened V by 6 bases and J by 1 base, and 28 bases separated the two germline ends. The CDR3 region is CASSTYPPPGGKASGANVLTF. CDR3 DNA sequence: TGTGCCAGCAGCACCTATCCCCCCCCAGGGGGGAAAGCTTCTGGGGCCAACGTCCTGACTTTC.

V gene TRBV20-1 combines with J gene TRBJ1-2; D ambiguous. This CDR3 has 14 residues. Trimming removed 3 bases at V and 2 bases at J, with 13 bases between. Germline V lookup: CDR1 DFQATT, CDR2 SNEGSKA (reference sequence). CDR3 sequence: CSARRQAVNYGYTF. The CDR3 DNA follows: TGCAGTGCTAGGAGGCAGGCGGTAAACTATGGCTACACCTTC.

The V gene is TRBV28, the J gene TRBJ2-7; 7 bases map to TRBD2. The V gene's germline CDR1 is MDHEN and CDR2 SYDVKM. This CDR3 comprises 15 residues. V shed 3 bases, J shed 2 bases, and the junction held 7 bases outside the gene matches. The CDR3: CASSFAREPTYEQYF. The CDR3 bases are TGTGCCAGCAGTTTTGCGCGGGAGCCAACCTACGAGCAGTACTTC.

V usage is TRBV7-9 and J usage is TRBJ2-1; D not certain. Germline CDR1 reads SEHNR; CDR2 reads FQNEAQ (reference sequence). V was cut by 3 bases and J by 7 bases, with 19 bases left in between. This CDR3 comprises 16 residues. DNA for the CDR3: TGTGCCAGCAGCTTGACGAAGCTAGGAGACCGTAATGAGCAGTTCTTC. Protein sequence: CASSLTKLGDRNEQFF.

This clonotype was found a few times. The chain combines TRBV7-2 with TRBJ2-3; 7 nucleotides agree with TRBD2. Germline CDR1 and CDR2: SGHTA and FQGNSA. J lost 0 bases, V lost 6 bases, and 9 bases had no gene match. The CDR3 contains 16 residues. CDR3 sequence: CASSRLAESSTDTQYF. As DNA, the CDR3 is TGTGCCAGCAGTCGCCTAGCGGAGTCTAGCACAGATACGCAGTATTTT. Filled out from reference TRBV7-2 and TRBJ2-3, the complete variable domain reads GAGVSQSPSNKVTEKGKDVELRCDPISGHTALYWYRQSLGQGLEFLIYFQGNSAPDKSGLPSDRFSAERTGGSVSTLTIQRTQQEDSAVYLCASSRLAESSTDTQYFGPGTRLTVL.

The chain joins TRBV12-3 or TRBV12-4 to TRBJ2-2; 8 bases map to TRBD2. This CDR3 spans 17 amino acids. The V segment lost 3 bases and the J segment 1 base; nucleotides outside the gene matches: 7. For the CDR3, the DNA is TGTGCCAGCAGTTTTGACCTACTAGCGGAGAACACCGGGGAGCTGTTTTTT. Its translation is CASSFDLLAENTGELFF.